Listed here are 13 T cell receptor beta chains from one sample, sequenced in a study of CD8 T cells in ankylosing spondylitis (dated by TCRdb to about 2017). Libraries were made using 5' RACE. TCRdb records Illumina HiSeq 2500 as the sequencer. The raw public reads went through TCRdb reprocessing: fastp at Q25, MiXCR clone calling, in-frame beta chains kept. For every CDR3 protein sequence, its rows merge into one entry that carries the most common genes and DNA. The sample includes under 9,000 distinct CDR3 sequences, with over 7.5% observed a single time. Of the sample, 23% is held by the ten largest clones. The sequencing sample was made of blood, either unsorted or a sorted T cell fraction (not recorded which). The source is a male donor with ankylosing spondylitis or in good health (not recorded which).

This clonotype is labeled medium-sized. This chain joins TRBV9 and TRBJ1-4; D unresolved. Per the germline V gene, CDR1 is SGDLS and CDR2 is YYNGEE. The CDR3 has 15 residues. Trimming removed 3 bases at V and 0 bases at J, with 9 bases between. DNA for the CDR3: TGTGCCAGCAGCGAGAACGGTGCAACTAATGAAAAACTGTTTTTT. Its protein product is CASSENGATNEKLFF.

By share, this clonotype counts as medium-sized. The V and J genes are TRBV9 and TRBJ2-1; 9 nucleotides align to TRBD2. This CDR3 has 14 amino acids. CDR1 is SGDLS, CDR2 YYNGEE, per germline. After removal of 6 bases from V and 5 bases from J, the junction contained 6 bases not matched to a gene. CDR3 sequence reads: CASTPAGGNNEQFF. CDR3 bases: TGTGCCAGCACCCCTGCGGGGGGGAACAATGAGCAGTTCTTC.

This clonotype was counted only a few times. The V call is TRBV9, the J call TRBJ1-2; possible D gene TRBD1, 5 bases. V dropped 0 bases and J dropped 6 bases, with 18 bases sitting between them. The germline V gene has CDR1 SGDLS and CDR2 YYNGEE. The CDR3 sequence is 16 residues long. The CDR3 nucleotides are TGTGCCAGCAGCGTAGCGGGGACGGATTATGTTAATGGCTACACCTTC. Its translation: CASSVAGTDYVNGYTF.

At least ten counts were recorded for this clonotype. The V gene is TRBV9, the J gene TRBJ2-3, with D perhaps TRBD2 (6 bases). Trimming removed 0 bases from V and 2 bases from J, with 13 bases in between. CDR1 and CDR2 (germline): SGDLS, YYNGEE. The CDR3 covers 16 residues. CDR3 sequence reads: CASSVEASAATDTQYF. CDR3 DNA: TGTGCCAGCAGCGTAGAGGCTAGCGCCGCCACAGATACGCAGTATTTT.

There are many counts of this clonotype. The gene calls are TRBV9 and TRBJ2-3; D remains ambiguous. CDR1 is SGDLS and CDR2 is YYNGEE in the germline V gene. The V end was cut by 3 bases, the J end by 2 bases, with 16 bases between. CDR3 length: 16 residues. CDR3 DNA sequence: TGTGCCAGCAGCGAGACTTCCGGATTTAACACAGATACGCAGTATTTT. The encoded protein is CASSETSGFNTDTQYF.

The table lists this clonotype with many counts. The chain carries TRBV9 and TRBJ2-1, with 15 nucleotides matching TRBD2. This CDR3 spans 17 amino acids. CDR1 is SGDLS and CDR2 is YYNGEE in the germline V gene. With 4 bases clipped from V and 8 bases from J, the junction kept 10 bases outside the gene matches. The CDR3 loop is CASSPNRGLAGGDEQFF. The CDR3 DNA sequence: TGTGCCAGCAGCCCAAACCGGGGACTAGCGGGAGGCGATGAGCAGTTCTTC.

In this sample, this clonotype turned up many times. V is TRBV9 and J is TRBJ2-1, with D possibly being TRBD1 or TRBD2 (5 bases each). This CDR3 region has 11 residues. Germline lookup yields CDR1 SGDLS and CDR2 YYNGEE. Trimming cost V 0 bases and J 10 bases, with 5 bases left between them. CDR3 DNA: TGTGCCAGCAGCGTAGGGGACGAGCAGTTCTTC. Translating gives CASSVGDEQFF.

This clonotype qualifies as medium-sized (0.01 to 0.1%). The J gene is TRBJ2-1, the V gene TRBV9; weak D call: TRBD2 (6 bases). This CDR3 region has 17 residues. V was pared by 0 bases and J by 2 bases, with 15 bases between. From germline, CDR1 is SGDLS and CDR2 YYNGEE. The DNA for the CDR3 is TGTGCCAGCAGCGTAGGGGGCCGGGGGAGACCCTACAATGAGCAGTTCTTC. Its protein is CASSVGGRGRPYNEQFF.

For the CDR3, the DNA is TGTGCCAGCAGCTACCCAATAGCGGGGGACCCCAATGAGCAGTTCTTC. Translating it yields CASSYPIAGDPNEQFF. The V gene is TRBV9, the J gene TRBJ2-1; 9 bases agree with TRBD2. The trim removed 4 bases at V and 6 bases at J, leaving 11 bases unmatched. CDR1 is SGDLS, CDR2 YYNGEE, per germline. The CDR3 length is 16 residues.

This clonotype was detected many times. This sequence joins TRBV9 and TRBJ1-2, with TRBD1 matching over 11 bases. CDR1 SGDLS and CDR2 YYNGEE come from the germline V gene. The CDR3 extends over 16 amino acids. The V and J ends lost 3 bases and 4 bases, in that order; junction bases with no gene match: 8. The CDR3 sequence is CASSGPGQGEPYGYTF. The CDR3 DNA reads as TGTGCCAGCAGCGGCCCGGGACAGGGGGAACCCTATGGCTACACCTTC.

This clonotype was counted ten times or more. The rearrangement joins TRBV9 to TRBJ2-3; the match to TRBD1 covers 10 bases. Germline V lookup: CDR1 SGDLS, CDR2 YYNGEE. Trimming took 0 bases from V and 5 from J; bases not matched to a gene: 12. There are 18 residues in the CDR3. CDR3 nucleotide sequence: TGTGCCAGCAGCGTAGCACGATCAAGACAGGGGGCGCAAGATACGCAGTATTTT. This encodes CASSVARSRQGAQDTQYF.

By its share, this clonotype is medium-sized. V gene TRBV9 combines with J gene TRBJ2-1, with D tentatively TRBD1 or TRBD2 (5 bases each). Germline V gene lookup returns CDR1 SGDLS and CDR2 YYNGEE. The CDR3 length is 16 residues. The V gene lost 4 bases and the J gene lost 7 bases, with 21 bases spanning the gap. The CDR3 DNA reads TGTGCCAGCAGCAACACACCGGGACGCCCTGGGAATGAGCAGTTCTTC. Its translation is CASSNTPGRPGNEQFF.

Ten or more counts support this clonotype. The genes are TRBV9 and TRBJ2-1; D unresolved. Per the germline V gene, CDR1 is SGDLS and CDR2 is YYNGEE. V was pared by 0 bases and J by 8 bases, with 15 bases between. CDR3 length equals 15 residues. CDR3 in amino acids: CASSVGNSRADEQFF. CDR3 bases: TGTGCCAGCAGCGTAGGAAATAGCCGGGCCGATGAGCAGTTCTTC.